A single sample is the source of the 29 T cell receptor beta chains below, sequenced in a study of blood T cell repertoires in COVID-19. The table came from immunoSEQ multiplex PCR; TCRdb's copy has only in-frame clones and leaves some out. There are 200,000 to 300,000 clones in the sample; around 85% occur only once, and 5% to 7% lies in the top ten. Input material: peripheral blood. The receptors here all came from an older woman with active or convalescent COVID-19.

Comments on this clone: One end of the junction fails to match germline, which may point to a read error. The J gene is TRBJ2-1, the V gene TRBV2; D ambiguous. This CDR3 is 11 amino acids long. Per the germline V gene, CDR1 is SNHLY and CDR2 is FYNNEI. The CDR3 protein is CASSAYNEQFF. As DNA, the CDR3 is TGTGCCAGCAGTGCCTATAATGAGCAGTTCTTC.

V usage is TRBV5-5 and J usage is TRBJ1-2; D is perhaps TRBD1 (5 bases). The CDR3 is 15 residues long. The V end was cut by 1 base, the J end by 4 bases, with 14 bases between. Per the germline V gene, CDR1 is SGHKS and CDR2 is YYEKEE (reference sequence). CDR3 loop: CASSLSWGEAYGYTF. CDR3 nucleotide sequence: TGTGCCAGCAGCTTGTCTTGGGGGGAGGCCTATGGCTACACCTTC.

CDR3 sequence: CASSLEGSYEQYF. The CDR3 DNA reads TGTGCCAGCAGCTTAGAGGGTTCCTACGAGCAGTACTTC. This chain uses TRBV5-4 with TRBJ2-7; maybe TRBD2 (5 bases). CDR1 SGHNT and CDR2 YYREEE come from the germline V gene (reference sequence). The V gene lost 2 bases and the J gene lost 1 base, with 7 bases spanning the gap. The CDR3 covers 13 residues. The entire variable domain, with the rest obtained from reference TRBV5-4 and TRBJ2-7, is as follows: ETGVTQSPTHLIKTRGQQVTLRCSSQSGHNTVSWYQQALGQGPQFIFQYYREEENGRGNFPPRFSGLQFPNYSSELNVNALELDDSALYLCASSLEGSYEQYFGPGTRLTVT.

V and J are TRBV5-4 and TRBJ2-7; TRBD2 matches 7 bases. The CDR3 is 14 residues long. The V gene's germline CDR1 is SGHNT and CDR2 YYREEE (reference sequence). Trimming at V came to 2 bases and at J to 7 bases, leaving 9 bases not matched to a gene. The CDR3 reads CASSFVGGEREQYF. DNA for the CDR3: TGTGCCAGCAGCTTTGTTGGGGGGGAGAGAGAGCAGTACTTC.

This clone was picked up one time. The rearrangement joins TRBV7-2 to TRBJ2-5; TRBD1 agrees at 9 bases. Germline CDR1 is SGHTA and CDR2 is FQGNSA. This CDR3 is 13 amino acids long. V was pared by 5 bases and J by 4 bases, with 2 bases of the junction left unmatched. The CDR3 bases are TGTGCCAGCAGCCTGGGACAGGGAGAGACCCAGTACTTC. This codes for CASSLGQGETQYF.

The chain has TRBV14 and TRBJ2-1; 11 bases align to TRBD2. Germline CDR1 and CDR2: SGHDN and FVKESK. V lost 5 bases to trimming and J lost 6 bases; unmatched junction nucleotides: 6. This CDR3 has 15 amino acids. The CDR3 DNA reads as TGTGCCAGCAGCTCGGGACTAGCGGACTCCAATGAGCAGTTCTTC. This sequence encodes CASSSGLADSNEQFF.

The chain is built from TRBV19 and TRBJ2-5; TRBD1 matches at 8 bases. This CDR3 is 17 amino acids long. The ends lost 0 bases at V and 3 bases at J; junction bases unmatched: 9. Germline V gene lookup returns CDR1 LNHDA and CDR2 SQIVND (reference sequence). The CDR3 spells CASSIDPTGTGKETQYF. CDR3 in DNA: TGTGCCAGTAGTATAGATCCAACCGGGACAGGAAAAGAGACCCAGTACTTC.

The rearrangement joins TRBV30 to TRBJ1-4; tentative D call: TRBD1 (5 bases). Germline V gene data show CDR1 as GTSNPN and CDR2 as SVGIG (reference sequence). The CDR3 contains 14 residues. V shed 5 bases and J shed 2 bases, with 12 bases lying between them. The chain's CDR3 is CAWRKGLTNEKLFF. CDR3 nucleotide sequence: TGTGCCTGGCGCAAGGGGCTGACTAATGAAAAACTGTTTTTT.

The rearrangement links TRBV29-1 to TRBJ2-1, with 9 bases matching TRBD1. The CDR3 consists of 14 residues. CDR1 and CDR2 (germline): SQVTM, ANQGSEA. The junction had 9 bases not matched to a gene; V was cut back by 4 bases and J by 8 bases. The CDR3 DNA follows: TGCAGCGTTGCCCCGGGACAGGGTGGTCATGAGCAGTTCTTC. Amino acid sequence: CSVAPGQGGHEQFF.

The chain has TRBV3-1 (or the pseudogene TRBV3-2) and TRBJ2-3; TRBD2 matches 7 bases. The CDR3 sequence is 16 residues long. Per the germline V gene, CDR1 is LGHDT and CDR2 is YNNKEL (reference sequence). The trim removed 0 bases at V and 7 bases at J, leaving 10 bases unmatched. The CDR3 region has the DNA TGTGCCAGCAGCCAAGAAGGGCGAATAGCGGGCAATACGCAGTATTTT. This codes for CASSQEGRIAGNTQYF.

The rearrangement uses TRBV4-2 and TRBJ2-1; TRBD2 aligns across 11 bases. Per the germline V gene, CDR1 is LGHNA and CDR2 is YNFKEQ. The CDR3 is 15 residues long. The V segment lost 6 bases and the J segment 8 bases; nucleotides outside the gene matches: 9. The CDR3 DNA follows: TGTGCCAGCAGTGCTTTAGCGGGGGGGCTCTATGAGCAGTTCTTC. It translates to CASSALAGGLYEQFF.

The rearrangement links TRBV6-5 to TRBJ1-1; 8 bases line up with TRBD1. V lost 6 bases and J lost 4; bases outside the gene matches: 7. The germline gives CDR1 MNHEY, CDR2 SVGAGI. This CDR3 contains 14 residues. The CDR3 here is CASSNRDRGTEAFF. The CDR3 DNA reads as TGTGCCAGCAGCAACCGCGACAGGGGCACTGAAGCTTTCTTT.

This clone was seen just once. The rearrangement uses TRBV15 and TRBJ2-1; possibly TRBD2 for D (6 bases). Between the trimmed V and J ends, which lost 0 bases and 6 bases, there was a span of 12 bases. The CDR3 contains 15 residues. Germline CDR1 LNHNV, CDR2 YYDKDF (reference sequence). DNA of the CDR3: TGTGCCACCAGCAGAGAATCCGGGGGTCCCAATGAGCAGTTCTTC. Amino acids: CATSRESGGPNEQFF.

V is TRBV6-5 and J is TRBJ1-1, with a tentative D call TRBD1 (6 bases). In germline, CDR1 is MNHEY, CDR2 SVGAGI. The CDR3 sequence is 11 residues long. V lost 6 bases, J lost 8 bases, and 10 bases lay in between. The DNA for the CDR3 is TGTGCCAGCAGCCGCGACAGGGAAGCTTTCTTT. It encodes CASSRDREAFF.

Notes on this clone: This sample also contains other DNA sequences that code for the same CDR3. This sequence joins TRBV5-1 and TRBJ1-1; D perhaps matches TRBD1 (5 bases). CDR3 length equals 14 residues. The germline V and J ends were trimmed by 0 bases and 1 base, with 7 bases remaining between them. The V gene's germline CDR1 is SGHRS and CDR2 YFSETQ. CDR3 region: CASSLAGGNTEAFF. The CDR3 DNA follows: TGCGCCAGCAGCTTGGCGGGGGGGAACACTGAAGCTTTCTTT.

V and J are TRBV5-1 and TRBJ2-1, with a tentative D call TRBD1 (6 bases). Trimming stripped 1 base from V and 8 bases from J, with 19 bases between. CDR3 length: 16 residues. Looked up from germline, CDR1 is SGHRS and CDR2 is YFSETQ. The CDR3: CASSLLGTTLLDEQFF. The CDR3 nucleotides read TGCGCCAGCAGCTTGCTCGGGACAACCCTTTTGGATGAGCAGTTCTTC. Combining the CDR3 with reference TRBV5-1 and TRBJ2-1 gives the whole variable domain KAGVTQTPRYLIKTRGQQVTLSCSPISGHRSVSWYQQTPGQGLQFLFEYFSETQRNKGNFPGRFSGRQFSNSRSEMNVSTLELGDSALYLCASSLLGTTLLDEQFFGPGTRLTVL.

The V and J genes are TRBV18 and TRBJ2-3, with a possible D match to TRBD2 (6 bases). This CDR3 contains 16 residues. Germline CDR1 KGHSH, CDR2 LQKENI. The germline V and J ends were trimmed by 3 bases and 2 bases, with 15 bases remaining between them. CDR3 nucleotide sequence: TGTGCCAGCTCACCCGGACTGGCGGGGTACACAGATACGCAGTATTTT. Its translation: CASSPGLAGYTDTQYF.

The genes are TRBV4-1 and TRBJ1-4; TRBD1 is a possible D gene (6 bases). The CDR3 loop spans 15 amino acids. CDR1 and CDR2 from the germline V gene are MGHRA and YSYEKL. Deletions cut 0 bases from V and 6 bases from J, with 11 bases between. In DNA, the CDR3 is TGCGCCAGCAGCCAAGATTGGGGGCTGGATGAAAAACTGTTTTTT. As protein: CASSQDWGLDEKLFF.

This chain connects TRBV5-1 to TRBJ2-5, with D perhaps TRBD2 (6 bases). Germline V gives CDR1 SGHRS, CDR2 YFSETQ. Trimming took 0 bases from V and 5 from J, leaving 11 bases between them. This CDR3 comprises 14 residues. CDR3 coding DNA: TGCGCCAGCAGCTTGGTGGAGGGATGGGAGACCCAGTACTTC. It yields the protein CASSLVEGWETQYF.

The V gene is TRBV29-1, the J gene TRBJ2-1, with 11 positions matching TRBD1. The ends lost 5 bases at V and 6 bases at J; junction bases unmatched: 9. The CDR3 consists of 15 residues. Germline V gives CDR1 SQVTM, CDR2 ANQGSEA. In DNA, the CDR3 is TGCAGCGTTCCTCTGGACAGGGGGCTCGGCAATGAGCAGTTCTTC. It translates to CSVPLDRGLGNEQFF.

This chain links TRBV7-6 with TRBJ2-3, with a tentative D call TRBD1 (5 bases). From germline, CDR1 is SGHVS and CDR2 FNYEAQ. The CDR3 is 12 residues long. The V end lost 5 bases, the J end lost 8 bases, and 11 bases lay between the germline ends. CDR3 sequence (DNA): TGTGCCAGCAGCCCCCAGGGCGGTACGCAGTATTTT. Translating gives CASSPQGGTQYF. Using reference TRBV7-6 and TRBJ2-3 for the parts outside the CDR3, the full variable domain is GAGVSQSPRYKVTKRGQDVALRCDPISGHVSLYWYRQALGQGPEFLTYFNYEAQQDKSGLPNDRFSAERPEGSISTLTIQRTEQRDSAMYRCASSPQGGTQYFGPGTRLTVL.

This sequence joins TRBV12-3 or TRBV12-4 and TRBJ1-1; D gene ambiguous. The CDR3 length is 12 residues. Trimming took 8 bases from V and 6 from J, leaving 13 bases between them. In nucleotides, the CDR3 is TGTGCCAGCCTTTACGGTATCGCTGAAGCTTTCTTT. Protein sequence: CASLYGIAEAFF.

The chain has TRBV5-1 and TRBJ2-5, with a possible D match to TRBD1 (5 bases). Between the trimmed V and J ends, which lost 2 bases and 0 bases, there was a span of 14 bases. This CDR3 contains 16 residues. Germline V gene data show CDR1 as SGHRS and CDR2 as YFSETQ. For the CDR3, the DNA is TGCGCCAGCAGCTTAAACCCCGGACAAGACCAAGAGACCCAGTACTTC. It encodes CASSLNPGQDQETQYF.

CDR3 sequence reads: CASSPDNEQFF. CDR3 nucleotides: TGTGCCAGCAGTCCAGATAATGAGCAGTTCTTC. The V call is TRBV12-3 or TRBV12-4, the J call TRBJ2-1, with unresolved D. CDR3 length equals 11 residues. V gave up 5 bases and J gave up 7 bases, with 6 bases separating them.

The chain couples TRBV5-8 to TRBJ2-3, with TRBD1 matching over 11 bases. CDR1 and CDR2 from the germline V gene are SGHTS and YDEGEE. The length of the CDR3 is 16 residues. V lost 4 bases, J lost 2 bases, and 6 bases stayed unmatched. The CDR3 reads CASSQGQGGFTDTQYF. CDR3 DNA: TGTGCCAGCAGCCAGGGACAGGGGGGATTCACAGATACGCAGTATTTT.

The chain links TRBV7-3 to TRBJ2-7; no firm D call. Germline assignment: CDR1 SGHTA and CDR2 FQGTGA. Trimming cost V 1 base and J 0 bases, with 10 bases left between them. The CDR3 totals 15 residues. CDR3 in amino acids: CASSLKAKSSYEQYF. The CDR3, as DNA: TGTGCCAGCAGCTTAAAAGCCAAAAGCTCCTACGAGCAGTACTTC.

The J gene is TRBJ1-5, the V gene TRBV28; 7 nucleotides agree with TRBD1. Germline assignment: CDR1 MDHEN and CDR2 SYDVKM. This CDR3 is built from 15 residues. V trimming: 7 bases; J trimming: 6 bases; junction bases outside the gene matches: 12. CDR3 region: CASKQTGASSQPQHF. CDR3 in DNA: TGTGCCAGCAAACAAACAGGGGCGAGTAGTCAGCCCCAGCATTTT.

Of note for this clone: This same CDR3 is encoded by further DNA sequences in the sample. This chain links TRBV7-8 with TRBJ1-1; TRBD1 agrees at 7 bases. The CDR3 is 14 residues long. V lost 4 bases, J lost 0 bases, and 2 bases stayed unmatched. The V gene's germline CDR1 is SGHVS and CDR2 FQNEAQ. This CDR3 is CASSSQGMNTEAFF. Written as DNA, the CDR3 is TGTGCCAGCAGCTCACAGGGGATGAACACTGAAGCTTTCTTT.

Details on this clone: One end of the junction fails to match germline, which may point to a read error. The chain's CDR3 is CASNLWSSGRADEQYF. The CDR3 DNA follows: TGTGCCAGCAACTTATGGTCTAGCGGGAGGGCCGACGAGCAGTACTTC. The chain recombines TRBV7-9 with TRBJ2-7; TRBD2 agrees at 12 bases. The length of the CDR3 is 16 residues. Germline loops: CDR1 SEHNR, CDR2 FQNEAQ (reference sequence).